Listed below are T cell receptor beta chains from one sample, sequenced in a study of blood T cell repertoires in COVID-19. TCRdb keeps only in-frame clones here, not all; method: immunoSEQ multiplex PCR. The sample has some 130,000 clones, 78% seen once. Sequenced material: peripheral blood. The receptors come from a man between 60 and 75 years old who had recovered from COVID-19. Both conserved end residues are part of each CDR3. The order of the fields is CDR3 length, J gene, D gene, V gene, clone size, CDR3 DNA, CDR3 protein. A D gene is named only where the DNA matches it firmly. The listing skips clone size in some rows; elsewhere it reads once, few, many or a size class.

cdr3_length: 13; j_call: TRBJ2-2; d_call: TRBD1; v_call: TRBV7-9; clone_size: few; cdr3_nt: TGTGCCAGCAGCCAGGGGGTAACCGGGGAGCTGTTTTTT; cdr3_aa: CASSQGVTGELFF
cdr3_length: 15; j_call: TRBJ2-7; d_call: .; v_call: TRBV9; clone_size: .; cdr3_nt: TGTGCCAGCAGCGTAGTTGCGGGGATGGGATCCGAGCAGTACTTC; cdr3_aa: CASSVVAGMGSEQYF
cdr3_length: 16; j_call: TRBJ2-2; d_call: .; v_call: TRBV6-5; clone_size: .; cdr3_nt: TGTGCCAGCAGTTACTCGGGGGGGCCGGTCACCGGGGAGCTGTTTTTT; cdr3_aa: CASSYSGGPVTGELFF
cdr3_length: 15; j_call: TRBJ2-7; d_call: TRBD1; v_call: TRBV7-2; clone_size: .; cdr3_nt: TGTGCCAGCAGCTCCGGGGCGGGACAGGGCTACGAGCAGTACTTC; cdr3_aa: CASSSGAGQGYEQYF
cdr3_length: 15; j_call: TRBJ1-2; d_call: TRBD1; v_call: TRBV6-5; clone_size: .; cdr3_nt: TGTGCCAGCAGTTCCCCGACAGGGGACCACTATGGCTACACCTTC; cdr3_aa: CASSSPTGDHYGYTF
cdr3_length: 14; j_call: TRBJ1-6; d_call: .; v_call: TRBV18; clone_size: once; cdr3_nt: TGTGCCAGCTCACCAGGGTCCAGGGGTTCACCCCTCCACTTT; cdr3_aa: CASSPGSRGSPLHF
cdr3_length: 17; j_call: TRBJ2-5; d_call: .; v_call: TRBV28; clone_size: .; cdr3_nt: TGTGCCAGCAGCACAAAGGTGGGGGCGAAGTCGGTAGAGACCCAGTACTTC; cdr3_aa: CASSTKVGAKSVETQYF
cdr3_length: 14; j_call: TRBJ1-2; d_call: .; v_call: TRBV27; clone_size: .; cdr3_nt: TGTGCCAGCAGTCTTCAGGGGCCCCAGGGTGGCTACACCTTC; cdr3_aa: CASSLQGPQGGYTF
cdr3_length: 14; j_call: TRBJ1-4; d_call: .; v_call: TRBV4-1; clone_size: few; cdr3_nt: TGCGCCAGCAGCCAAGATAGAACAGGTGAAAAACTGTTTTTT; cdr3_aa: CASSQDRTGEKLFF
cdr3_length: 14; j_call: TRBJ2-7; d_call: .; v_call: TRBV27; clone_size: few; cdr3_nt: TGTGCCAGCAGCCCCGACAGGAGCCACTACGAGCAGTACTTC; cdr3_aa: CASSPDRSHYEQYF
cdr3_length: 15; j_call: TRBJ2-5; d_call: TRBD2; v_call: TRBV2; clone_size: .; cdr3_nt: TGTGCCAGCAGTGAATTGGCGGGAGGGCCGGAGACCCAGTACTTC; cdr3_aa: CASSELAGGPETQYF
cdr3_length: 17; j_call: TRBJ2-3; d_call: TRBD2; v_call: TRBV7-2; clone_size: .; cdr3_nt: TGTGCCAGCAGCTTAGCGCTCGGGGGGAGGGGCACAGATACGCAGTATTTT; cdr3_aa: CASSLALGGRGTDTQYF
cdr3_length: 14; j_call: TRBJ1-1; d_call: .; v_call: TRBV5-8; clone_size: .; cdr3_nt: TGTGCCAGCAGCTTGCGGGGGGTCAACACTGAAGCTTTCTTT; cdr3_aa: CASSLRGVNTEAFF
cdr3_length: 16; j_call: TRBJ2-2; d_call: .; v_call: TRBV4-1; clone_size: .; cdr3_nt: TGCGCCAGCAGCCAAGAAAGGTTAGCGGTTCCCGGGGAGCTGTTTTTT; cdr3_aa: CASSQERLAVPGELFF
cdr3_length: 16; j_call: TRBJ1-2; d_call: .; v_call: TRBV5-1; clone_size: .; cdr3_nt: TGCGCCAGCACAAAGGACGGGATAAGTCTGAGCTATGGCTACACCTTC; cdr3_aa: CASTKDGISLSYGYTF
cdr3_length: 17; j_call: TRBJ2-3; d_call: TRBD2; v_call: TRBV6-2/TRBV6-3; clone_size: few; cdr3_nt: TGTGCCAGCAGTTACACTCACCTAGCGGGGGAATCAGATACGCAGTATTTT; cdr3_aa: CASSYTHLAGESDTQYF
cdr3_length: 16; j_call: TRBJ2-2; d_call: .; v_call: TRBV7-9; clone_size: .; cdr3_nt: TGTGCCAGCAGCGGAGGAGCAACGGGGTACACCGGGGAGCTGTTTTTT; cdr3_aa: CASSGGATGYTGELFF